This TCR beta chain was identified in a study of human T cells and chemical hapten exposure. Study summary: Yields of TCR per sample differed, chiefly owing to small differences in pooled library volume.

TCRdb re-called the RACE reads through MiXCR, storing one row per CDR3 protein. This table holds around 340,000 distinct CDR3 sequences, around 7% found once. Time point given: patch test 1, 2 weeks after DPC sensitization. Indicated treatment: therapeutic diphenylcyclopropenone sensitization with weekly scalp DPC. Total RNA extraction was carried out from unfractionated whole blood. Overall study results and limits: Counts of TCRs above 1 in 1000 frequency stayed unchanged with DPC sensitization.

This clonotype has ten or more counts. Its target is not known. With 6 bases removed from V and 1 base from J, the gap between germline ends came to 13 bases. Germline CDR1 reads SGHTA; CDR2 reads FQGTGA. The CDR3 covers 16 residues. The input for sequencing was whole blood, taken in connection with sensitization to the hapten diphenylcyclopropenone (DPC). The chain links TRBV7-3 to TRBJ2-6, with a weak D call TRBD2 (5 bases). This TCR derives from a woman younger than 35 with alopecia areata. Some clones in this sample may be carry-over from other donors' samples. The CDR3 reads CASRLGRGSGANVLTF. The DNA for the CDR3 is TGTGCCAGCAGGCTGGGTCGGGGTTCTGGGGCCAACGTCCTGACTTTC.